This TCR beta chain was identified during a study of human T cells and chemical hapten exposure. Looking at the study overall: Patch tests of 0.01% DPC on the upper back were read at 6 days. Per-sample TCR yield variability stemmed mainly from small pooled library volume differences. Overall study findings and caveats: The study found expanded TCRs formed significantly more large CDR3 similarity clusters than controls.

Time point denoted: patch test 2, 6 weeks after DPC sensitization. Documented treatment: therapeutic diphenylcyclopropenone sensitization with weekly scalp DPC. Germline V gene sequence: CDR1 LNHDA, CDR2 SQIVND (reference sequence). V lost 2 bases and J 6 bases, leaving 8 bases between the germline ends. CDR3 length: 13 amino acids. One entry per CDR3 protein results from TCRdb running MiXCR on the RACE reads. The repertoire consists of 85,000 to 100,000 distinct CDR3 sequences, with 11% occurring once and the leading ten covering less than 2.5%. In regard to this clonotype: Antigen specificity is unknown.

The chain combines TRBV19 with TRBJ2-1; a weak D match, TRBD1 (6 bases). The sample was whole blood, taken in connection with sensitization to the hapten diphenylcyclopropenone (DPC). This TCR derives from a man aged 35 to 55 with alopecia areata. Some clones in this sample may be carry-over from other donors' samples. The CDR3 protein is CASSISGVNEQFF. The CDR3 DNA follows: TGTGCCAGTAGTATATCAGGGGTCAATGAGCAGTTCTTC.